These 10 T cell receptor beta chains were all obtained from the same sample, sequenced in a study of response to subunit inactivated influenza vaccine. One entry per CDR3 protein results from TCRdb running MiXCR on the RT-PCR reads. The sample has under 200,000 distinct CDR3 sequences; around 12% are singletons. The same specimen was also included in a second study, on T cells expressing NK-cell markers. This second study says: Beta-chain TCR cDNA was generated via 5'RACE template switching with UMIs.

The source was CD8+ T cells sorted from PBMCs, collected 11 to 12 days after vaccination. The receptor source for this set is a man aged 45-65 years who received an inactivated influenza vaccine.

This clonotype has just a few counts. This sequence joins TRBV20-1 and TRBJ2-5; 9 bases fit TRBD1. Trimming cost V 6 bases and J 3 bases; bases outside gene matches: 2. Germline V gene lookup returns CDR1 DFQATT and CDR2 SNEGSKA (reference sequence). The CDR3 totals 12 residues. CDR3: CSARDREETQYF. The CDR3 coding sequence is TGCAGTGCCCGGGACAGGGAAGAGACCCAGTACTTC.

At least ten counts were recorded for this clonotype. The chain joins TRBV7-6 to TRBJ2-7; perhaps TRBD2 as D (5 bases). Germline CDR1 SGHVS, CDR2 FNYEAQ. The CDR3 runs to 16 residues. V was shortened by 5 bases and J by 0 bases, with 17 bases between the two germline ends. CDR3 sequence reads: CASSPRSGKTSYEQYF. CDR3 coding DNA: TGTGCCAGCAGCCCGAGATCGGGGAAGACCTCCTACGAGCAGTACTTC.

This clonotype was recorded at least ten times. V gene TRBV7-9 combines with J gene TRBJ2-1, with D tentatively TRBD2 (6 bases). CDR3 length equals 15 residues. Germline V gene sequence: CDR1 SEHNR, CDR2 FQNEAQ (reference sequence). V gave up 5 bases and J gave up 0 bases, with 11 bases separating them. The CDR3 region has the DNA TGTGCCAGCAGCGGGGGGACGGCCTCCTACAATGAGCAGTTCTTC. The encoded protein is CASSGGTASYNEQFF.

This clonotype was picked up a small number of times. This chain connects TRBV12-3 or TRBV12-4 to TRBJ2-1; the match to TRBD2 covers 7 bases. V shed 3 bases and J 7 bases; nucleotides not matched to a gene: 6. The CDR3 is 14 residues long. In nucleotides, the CDR3 is TGTGCCAGCAGTTTGGGGGGGACTTGGAATGAGCAGTTCTTC. Translation: CASSLGGTWNEQFF.

The CDR3 protein is CAMGPGQGANKNTGELFF. The CDR3 bases are TGTGCCATGGGCCCTGGGCAGGGGGCCAACAAGAACACCGGGGAGCTGTTTTTT. The chain is built from TRBV4-2 and TRBJ2-2, with 8 nucleotides matching TRBD1. Looked up from germline, CDR1 is LGHNA and CDR2 is YNFKEQ. This CDR3 spans 18 amino acids. The V gene end was trimmed by 10 bases and the J gene end by 1 base; junction bases not matched to a gene: 17.

This clonotype was counted ten times or more. The chain uses TRBV9 and TRBJ2-3, with TRBD2 identical over 9 bases. Germline V gene lookup returns CDR1 SGDLS and CDR2 YYNGEE. The V segment lost 7 bases and the J segment 4 bases; nucleotides outside the gene matches: 13. The CDR3 is 16 residues long. CDR3 protein: CASDPWGGGAADTQYF. In nucleotides, the CDR3 is TGTGCCAGCGATCCTTGGGGCGGGGGGGCCGCAGATACGCAGTATTTT.

This clonotype was found many times. The chain couples TRBV5-1 to TRBJ2-2; tentatively, D is TRBD2 (6 bases). This CDR3 spans 15 amino acids. With 3 bases removed from V and 2 bases from J, the gap between germline ends came to 11 bases. Germline V gene sequence: CDR1 SGHRS, CDR2 YFSETQ. This CDR3 is CASSSGTANTGELFF. Written as DNA, the CDR3 is TGCGCCAGCAGCTCCGGGACTGCCAACACCGGGGAGCTGTTTTTT.

The CDR3: CASRGISYNEQFF. The CDR3 region has the DNA TGTGCCAGCAGGGGGATCTCCTACAATGAGCAGTTCTTC. The chain is built from TRBV12-3 or TRBV12-4 and TRBJ2-1; D uncertain. Trimming removed 6 bases at V and 0 bases at J, with 6 bases between. The CDR3 is 13 residues long.

The table lists this clonotype with a few counts. The CDR3 protein is CAISESLAGENTGELFF. DNA for the CDR3: TGTGCCATCAGTGAGTCTCTAGCGGGAGAGAACACCGGGGAGCTGTTTTTT. The V gene is TRBV10-3, the J gene TRBJ2-2; 10 nucleotides match TRBD2. Losses at the gene ends were 0 bases for V and 1 base for J; bases not matched to a gene: 2. The CDR3 runs 17 residues. Germline loops: CDR1 ENHRY, CDR2 SYGVKD.

CDR3 DNA: TGTGCCAGCAGCTGGGGTCGGATTGTATCTGGAAACACCATATATTTT. This encodes CASSWGRIVSGNTIYF. The V and J genes are TRBV11-2 and TRBJ1-3, with unresolved D. Trimming shortened V by 4 bases and J by 1 base, and 14 bases separated the two germline ends. Germline V lookup: CDR1 SGHAT, CDR2 FQNNGV. The CDR3 is 16 amino acids. The variable domain in full, with the rest retrieved from reference TRBV11-2 and TRBJ1-3, is EAGVAQSPRYKIIEKRQSVAFWCNPISGHATLYWYQQILGQGPKLLIQFQNNGVVDDSQLPKDRFSAERLKGVDSTLKIQPAKLEDSAVYLCASSWGRIVSGNTIYFGEGSWLTVV.